The 30 T cell receptor beta chains reported below all come from one sample, sequenced in a study of blood T cell repertoires in COVID-19. Sequencing used immunoSEQ multiplex PCR; TCRdb keeps in-frame clones, though not all of them. The sample lists some 90,000 clones, 80% occurring once. The sample was peripheral blood. Receptors originate from an older woman with acute or convalescent COVID-19.

The chain is built from TRBV6-2 or TRBV6-3 and TRBJ1-3; no clear D gene. The ends were cut back, 4 bases at V and 1 base at J, with 8 bases in the middle. Germline-derived CDR1 and CDR2 are MNHEY and SVGEGT. The CDR3 spans 14 residues. In DNA form, the CDR3 reads TGTGCCAGCAGTTCGCGCAGGTCTGGAAACACCATATATTTT. The encoded protein is CASSSRRSGNTIYF.

This rearrangement joins TRBV2 to TRBJ1-2; 8 bases agree with TRBD1. The germline V gene encodes CDR1 SNHLY and CDR2 FYNNEI. This CDR3 region has 13 residues. J lost 8 bases, V lost 7 bases, and 9 bases had no gene match. The CDR3, as DNA: TGTGCCAGCACCCACAGGGGGATGGAAGGCTACACCTTC. Translating gives CASTHRGMEGYTF.

This clone was counted only a few times. The V call is TRBV3-1 (or the pseudogene TRBV3-2), the J call TRBJ2-5; maybe TRBD2 (6 bases). Trimming shortened V by 0 bases and J by 1 base, and 9 bases separated the two germline ends. The CDR3 is made up of 15 amino acids. CDR1 and CDR2 from the germline V gene are LGHDT and YNNKEL (reference sequence). As DNA, the CDR3 is TGTGCCAGCAGCCAAGACTGGAGGGGCCAAGAGACCCAGTACTTC. As protein: CASSQDWRGQETQYF.

This clone was picked up one time. CDR3 bases: TGTGCCATCAGTGCTTCCCGAGGGGGGGGCGGCAATTCACCCCTCCACTTT. As protein: CAISASRGGGGNSPLHF. The rearrangement links TRBV10-3 to TRBJ1-6, with a possible D match to TRBD1 (6 bases). This CDR3 has 17 residues. The V and J ends lost 4 bases and 7 bases respectively, with 20 bases between them. Looked up from germline, CDR1 is ENHRY and CDR2 is SYGVKD.

The rearrangement links TRBV14 to TRBJ2-7; 7 positions match TRBD1. The J segment lost 3 bases and the V segment lost 4 bases, leaving 3 bases of the junction unmatched. In germline, CDR1 is SGHDN, CDR2 FVKESK. The CDR3 runs 13 residues. The CDR3: CASSRWTGYEQYF. CDR3 coding DNA: TGTGCCAGCAGCCGCTGGACAGGCTACGAGCAGTACTTC. Looking up the rest from reference TRBV14 and TRBJ2-7 gives the full variable domain: EAGVTQFPSHSVIEKGQTVTLRCDPISGHDNLYWYRRVMGKEIKFLLHFVKESKQDESGMPNNRFLAERTGGTYSTLKVQPAELEDSGVYFCASSRWTGYEQYFGPGTRLTVT.

V usage is TRBV7-8 and J usage is TRBJ1-1; possibly TRBD1 for D (6 bases). V was shortened by 1 base and J by 0 bases, with 12 bases between the two germline ends. CDR3 size: 16 residues. Germline-derived CDR1 and CDR2 are SGHVS and FQNEAQ. The CDR3 spells CASSLGGQGMNTEAFF. In DNA, the CDR3 is TGTGCCAGCAGCTTAGGAGGGCAGGGGATGAACACTGAAGCTTTCTTT.

This clone has a single count. V gene TRBV10-3 combines with J gene TRBJ2-1; 8 positions agree with TRBD1. CDR1 and CDR2 (germline): ENHRY, SYGVKD. V shed 7 bases, J shed 8 bases, and the junction held 7 bases outside the gene matches. This CDR3 is 13 amino acids long. CDR3 in amino acids: CAINKDRVDEQFF. DNA of the CDR3: TGTGCCATCAATAAGGACAGGGTTGATGAGCAGTTCTTC.

The CDR3 DNA follows: TGTGCCAGTAGTGTGGCGGGAGCCCACAGCAATGAGCAGTTCTTC. It yields the protein CASSVAGAHSNEQFF. The chain couples TRBV19 to TRBJ2-1; 7 positions agree with TRBD2. CDR1 is LNHDA and CDR2 is SQIVND in the germline V gene (reference sequence). V shed 5 bases, J shed 6 bases, and the junction held 10 bases outside the gene matches. The CDR3 has 15 residues.

The rearrangement uses TRBV6-5 and TRBJ2-7; 7 bases line up with TRBD1. Germline loops: CDR1 MNHEY, CDR2 SVGAGI. The CDR3 has 12 amino acids. J was trimmed by 6 bases and V by 6 bases; bases with no gene match: 5. The CDR3 is CASRFTGVEQYF. The CDR3 DNA follows: TGTGCCAGCAGGTTTACAGGGGTCGAGCAGTACTTC.

Remarks on this clone: Other nucleotide sequences from this sample produce the same CDR3. The chain couples TRBV6-6 to TRBJ2-1; 8 bases match TRBD2. Trimming cost V 0 bases and J 1 base; bases outside gene matches: 2. CDR3 size: 16 residues. The germline CDR1 and CDR2 sequences are MNHNY and SVGAGI (reference sequence). The CDR3 DNA reads as TGTGCCAGCAGTTACTCGGCGGGAGGATCCTACAATGAGCAGTTCTTC. This gives the protein CASSYSAGGSYNEQFF.

J is TRBJ2-2 and V is TRBV5-1; TRBD2 agrees at 10 bases. Germline CDR1 is SGHRS and CDR2 is YFSETQ. Unmatched junction bases numbered 1, after V lost 4 bases and J lost 1 base. The CDR3 totals 15 residues. The CDR3 DNA reads TGCGCCAGCAGCCGGACTAGCGGGAACACCGGGGAGCTGTTTTTT. Translated: CASSRTSGNTGELFF.

The chain employs TRBV5-1 and TRBJ2-1; 10 bases are a match to TRBD2. This CDR3 has 14 amino acids. Germline CDR1 reads SGHRS; CDR2 reads YFSETQ. The junction had 6 bases not matched to a gene; V was cut back by 4 bases and J by 8 bases. The CDR3 loop reads CASSPIGTSDEQFF. The CDR3 DNA follows: TGCGCCAGCAGCCCCATCGGGACTAGCGATGAGCAGTTCTTC.

In its sample, this clone was seen many times. The V and J genes are TRBV4-1 and TRBJ2-5; the match to TRBD2 covers 14 bases. The junction had 5 bases not matched to a gene; V was cut back by 0 bases and J by 5 bases. This CDR3 has 17 amino acids. Germline V CDR1 and CDR2: MGHRA, YSYEKL. CDR3 in amino acids: CASSQDGTSGSWETQYF. In DNA, the CDR3 is TGCGCCAGCAGCCAAGACGGGACTAGCGGGAGTTGGGAGACCCAGTACTTC.

The V call is TRBV25-1, the J call TRBJ2-3, with 7 bases identical to TRBD2. V was pared by 4 bases and J by 2 bases, with 9 bases of the junction left unmatched. This CDR3 is built from 16 residues. CDR1 and CDR2 (germline): MGHDK, SYGVNS. The CDR3 is CASSGRASGITDTQYF. CDR3 sequence (DNA): TGTGCCAGCAGTGGCCGTGCTAGCGGAATCACAGATACGCAGTATTTT.

The V call is TRBV7-2, the J call TRBJ1-1, with D maybe TRBD1 (5 bases). V was cut by 3 bases and J by 1 base, with 9 bases left in between. This CDR3 comprises 14 residues. Germline V lookup: CDR1 SGHTA, CDR2 FQGNSA. The CDR3 loop is CASSFWGRNTEAFF. For the CDR3, the DNA is TGTGCCAGCAGCTTCTGGGGCCGGAACACTGAAGCTTTCTTT.

The gene calls are TRBV5-1 and TRBJ2-7; weak D call: TRBD2 (5 bases). Germline CDR1 SGHRS, CDR2 YFSETQ. The germline V and J ends were trimmed by 3 bases and 0 bases, with 10 bases remaining between them. This CDR3 has 14 residues. The CDR3 region has the DNA TGCGCCAGCAGCTGGCGAGGGAGCTCCTACGAGCAGTACTTC. It translates to CASSWRGSSYEQYF.

The chain employs TRBV27 and TRBJ1-6, with D hard to call. Trimming pared 8 bases from V and 6 bases from J, leaving 5 bases between. The V gene's germline CDR1 is MNHEY and CDR2 SMNVEV (reference sequence). The CDR3 totals 11 residues. The DNA of the CDR3 is TGTGCCAGCGCGGGTAATTCACCCCTCCACTTT. Protein: CASAGNSPLHF.

The J gene is TRBJ1-2, the V gene TRBV5-8; weak D call: TRBD1 (5 bases). The CDR3 loop spans 15 amino acids. The V end lost 6 bases, the J end lost 7 bases, and 22 bases lay between the germline ends. Germline V CDR1 and CDR2: SGHTS, YDEGEE. The CDR3 DNA sequence: TGTGCCAGCACCTCGGACGGGGGGAAGTTAGGTGGCTACACCTTC. Protein product: CASTSDGGKLGGYTF. Based on the CDR3 plus reference TRBV5-8 and TRBJ1-2, the full variable domain is EAGVTQSPTHLIKTRGQQATLRCSPISGHTSVYWYQQALGLGLQFLLWYDEGEERNRGNFPPRFSGRQFPNYSSELNVNALELEDSALYLCASTSDGGKLGGYTFGSGTRLTVV.

The chain has TRBV5-4 and TRBJ1-2; D remains unclear. The CDR3 is 13 amino acids. Trimming cost V 5 bases and J 1 base, with 9 bases left between them. The germline V gene has CDR1 SGHNT and CDR2 YYREEE (reference sequence). The DNA for the CDR3 is TGTGCCAGCAGTTTTTACAATAACTATGGCTACACCTTC. Translated: CASSFYNNYGYTF. The full variable domain, its missing parts supplied by reference TRBV5-4 and TRBJ1-2, is ETGVTQSPTHLIKTRGQQVTLRCSSQSGHNTVSWYQQALGQGPQFIFQYYREEENGRGNFPPRFSGLQFPNYSSELNVNALELDDSALYLCASSFYNNYGYTFGSGTRLTVV.

By share, this clone ranks as large. The chain is built from TRBV7-6 and TRBJ2-1; D is possibly TRBD2 (7 bases). Trimming took off 5 bases at V and 4 bases at J, with 24 bases between the two ends. There are 18 residues in the CDR3. Germline CDR1 and CDR2: SGHVS and FNYEAQ. The CDR3 region is CASSDAPPGAGVYNEQFF. The CDR3 DNA reads as TGTGCCAGCAGCGACGCCCCTCCGGGGGCGGGGGTTTACAATGAGCAGTTCTTC.

Concerning this clone: Other DNA variants within this sample encode the same CDR3. V and J are TRBV5-1 and TRBJ2-1, with D perhaps TRBD2 (5 bases). V shed 2 bases and J shed 0 bases, with 6 bases lying between them. The germline gives CDR1 SGHRS, CDR2 YFSETQ. The CDR3 spans 14 residues. The CDR3 loop is CASSLGSSYNEQFF. The CDR3 nucleotides are TGCGCCAGCAGCTTAGGGAGCTCCTACAATGAGCAGTTCTTC.

This chain uses TRBV7-9 with TRBJ2-1, with 11 bases that match TRBD2. There are 15 residues in the CDR3. Per germline, CDR1 SEHNR and CDR2 FQNEAQ (reference sequence). The ends lost 5 bases at V and 10 bases at J; junction bases unmatched: 10. As DNA, the CDR3 is TGTGCCAGCAGCCCCGCGACTAGCGGGGTCACCGAGCAGTTCTTC. Encoded protein: CASSPATSGVTEQFF.

V usage is TRBV4-1 and J usage is TRBJ1-6; D call uncertain. Germline lookup yields CDR1 MGHRA and CDR2 YSYEKL. V was cut by 0 bases and J by 7 bases, with 7 bases left in between. There are 14 residues in the CDR3. The CDR3 region is CASSQDRRNSPLHF. The CDR3 DNA reads TGCGCCAGCAGCCAAGATAGGAGGAATTCACCCCTCCACTTT.

This chain connects TRBV20-1 to TRBJ2-7; 10 positions match TRBD2. Germline V lookup: CDR1 DFQATT, CDR2 SNEGSKA (reference sequence). The CDR3 loop spans 14 amino acids. V dropped 3 bases and J dropped 4; count of bases not matched to a gene: 6. The CDR3: CSASSSGGYYEQYF. As DNA, the CDR3 is TGCAGTGCTAGTTCTAGCGGGGGTTATTACGAGCAGTACTTC.

This chain joins TRBV19 and TRBJ2-7, with 7 bases lining up with TRBD1. Losses at the gene ends were 0 bases for V and 3 bases for J; bases not matched to a gene: 5. CDR1 is LNHDA, CDR2 SQIVND, per germline (reference sequence). CDR3 length equals 15 residues. The CDR3 DNA is TGTGCCAGTAGTATAGATGGCAGGGGGTTCTACGAGCAGTACTTC. Amino acid sequence: CASSIDGRGFYEQYF.

V and J are TRBV28 and TRBJ2-1; D may be TRBD1 (6 bases). The CDR3 has 16 amino acids. From germline, CDR1 is MDHEN and CDR2 SYDVKM. V lost 8 bases to trimming and J lost 1 base, with 18 bases between them. Here the CDR3 DNA reads TGTGCCAGCGCCCAACGAGGGGGAGCGTCCTACAATGAGCAGTTCTTC. Protein product: CASAQRGGASYNEQFF. The complete variable domain, with remaining parts taken from reference TRBV28 and TRBJ2-1, reads DVKVTQSSRYLVKRTGEKVFLECVQDMDHENMFWYRQDPGLGLRLIYFSYDVKMKEKGDIPEGYSVSREKKERFSLILESASTNQTSMYLCASAQRGGASYNEQFFGPGTRLTVL.

The chain joins TRBV7-9 to TRBJ2-5, with 8 bases that match TRBD1. Germline values: CDR1 SEHNR, CDR2 FQNEAQ (reference sequence). Trimming took 5 bases from V and 2 from J; bases not matched to a gene: 13. The CDR3 is made up of 17 amino acids. CDR3 amino acids: CASSQDRVLVTQETQYF. CDR3 DNA sequence: TGTGCCAGCAGCCAGGACAGGGTGTTGGTGACACAAGAGACCCAGTACTTC.

This clone appeared a single time. The chain is built from TRBV27 and TRBJ1-6; D is uncertain. Trimming left V 8 bases short and J 6 bases short, with 14 bases between. The germline gives CDR1 MNHEY, CDR2 SMNVEV (reference sequence). The CDR3 is made up of 14 amino acids. This CDR3 reads CASGPGSSNSPLHF. CDR3 DNA sequence: TGTGCCAGCGGCCCCGGGTCTAGTAATTCACCCCTCCACTTT.

The chain uses TRBV6-6 and TRBJ2-1, with TRBD2 matching over 14 bases. This CDR3 is 18 amino acids long. The V segment lost 5 bases and the J segment 0 bases; nucleotides outside the gene matches: 6. Per germline, CDR1 MNHNY and CDR2 SVGAGI (reference sequence). CDR3: CASSPPGLAGGSYNEQFF. CDR3 DNA: TGTGCCAGCAGTCCACCTGGACTAGCGGGAGGCTCCTACAATGAGCAGTTCTTC.

The CDR3 sequence: CASSGTGGVTEAFF. For the CDR3, the DNA is TGTGCCAGCAGTGGGACAGGGGGCGTCACTGAAGCTTTCTTT. The chain recombines TRBV25-1 with TRBJ1-1; TRBD1 matches at 11 bases. After removal of 4 bases from V and 4 bases from J, the junction contained 2 bases not matched to a gene. From germline, CDR1 is MGHDK and CDR2 SYGVNS. The CDR3 consists of 14 residues.